The entry below gives a single TCR beta chain sequence along with its context. Its antigen is as yet unknown. This sample stems from a study of long-term antiretroviral therapy in people with HIV. The authors ran the immunoSEQ assay, v3.0, at survey level. Clones were sequenced by immunoSEQ multiplex PCR, and TCRdb holds only the in-frame ones, with some missing. The sample yields about 25,000 clones, 82% seen once. Every specimen held between about 0.85-10 million cryopreserved PBMC. These were thawed and washed before DNA extraction. The length of the CDR3 is 16 residues. Trimming stripped 6 bases from V and 4 bases from J, with 21 bases between. Germline CDR1 is KGHSH and CDR2 is LQKENI. Study findings and constraints: Transplant-donor-level diversity was not reached after ART, though diversity increased. HIV repertoires showed narrower CDR3 length ranges than controls.

This sequence joins TRBV18 and TRBJ1-2; no definite D call. This TCR derives from a man in his fifties or sixties with HIV. The material sequenced was unsorted PBMCs, taken 2.9 years after starting antiretroviral therapy. CDR3 sequence reads: CASSALSGEASYGYTF. The CDR3 nucleotides read TGTGCCAGCTCCGCACTGAGCGGGGAGGCGAGCTATGGCTACACCTTC.